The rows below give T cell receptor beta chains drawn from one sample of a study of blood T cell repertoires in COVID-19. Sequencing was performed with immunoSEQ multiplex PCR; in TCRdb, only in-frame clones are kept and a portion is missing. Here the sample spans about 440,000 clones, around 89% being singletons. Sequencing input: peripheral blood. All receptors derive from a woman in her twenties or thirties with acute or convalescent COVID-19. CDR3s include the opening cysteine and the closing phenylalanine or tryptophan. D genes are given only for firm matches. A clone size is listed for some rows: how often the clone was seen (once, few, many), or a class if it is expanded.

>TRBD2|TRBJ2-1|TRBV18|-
TGTGCCACCGCCAGTGGAGCGGGGAGTGAGCAGTTCTTC
CATASGAGSEQFF
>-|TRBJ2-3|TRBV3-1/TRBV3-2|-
TGTGCCAGCCGATCTACGGGGGAGGCAGATACGCAGTATTTT
CASRSTGEADTQYF
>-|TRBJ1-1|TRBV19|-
TGTGCCAGTAGTATCCTTTTATTATCCGAAGCTTTCTTT
CASSILLLSEAFF
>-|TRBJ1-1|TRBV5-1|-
TGCGCCAGCAGCTCCAACTACGGGACACCGAACACTGAAGCTTTCTTT
CASSSNYGTPNTEAFF
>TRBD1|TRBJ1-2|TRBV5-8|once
TGTGCCAGCAGGAGACAGGGACCCTTCTATGGCTACACCTTC
CASRRQGPFYGYTF
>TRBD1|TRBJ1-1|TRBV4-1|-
TGCGCCAGCAGCCCCCCGGACAGGGGGCTCCGGACTGAAGCTTTCTTT
CASSPPDRGLRTEAFF
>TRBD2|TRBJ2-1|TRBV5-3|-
TGTGCCAGAAGCTTGGTAACTAGCGGGGGGCACTCCTACAATGAGCAGTTCTTC
CARSLVTSGGHSYNEQFF
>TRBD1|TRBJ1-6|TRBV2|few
TGTGCCAGCGGGGGACAGGGGGAGTCACCCCTCCACTTT
CASGGQGESPLHF
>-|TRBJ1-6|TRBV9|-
TGTGCCAGCAGCGTAGACAGCAAAAATTCACCCCTCCACTTT
CASSVDSKNSPLHF
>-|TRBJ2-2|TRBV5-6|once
TGTGCCAGCACAAACCGACAGTATTATCCTCGAAACACCGGGGAGCTGTTTTTT
CASTNRQYYPRNTGELFF
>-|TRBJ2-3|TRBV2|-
TGTGCCAGCATGCGGGGTTTGAGCACAGATACGCAGTATTTT
CASMRGLSTDTQYF
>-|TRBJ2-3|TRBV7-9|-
TGTGCCAGCAGCTTAGTCTCCACGCAGTATTTT
CASSLVSTQYF
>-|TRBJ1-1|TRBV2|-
TGTGCCAGCAGCGTAAGCCCCATCACTGAAGCTTTCTTT
CASSVSPITEAFF
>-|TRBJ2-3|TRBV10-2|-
TGCGCCAGCAGTGCTAGCAGCACAGATACGCAGTATTTT
CASSASSTDTQYF
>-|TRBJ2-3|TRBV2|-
TGTGCCAGCAGCGTCGAGGCTAGTTCGGATACGCAGTATTTT
CASSVEASSDTQYF
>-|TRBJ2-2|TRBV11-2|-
TGTGCCAGCAGCCAAATACAGGGGAACACCGGGGAGCTGTTTTTT
CASSQIQGNTGELFF
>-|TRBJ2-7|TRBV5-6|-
TGTGCCAGCAGTACCCCAGGGGTCGAGCAGTACTTC
CASSTPGVEQYF
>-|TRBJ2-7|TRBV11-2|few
TGTGCCAGCAGCTCCCTTCGGGCCTACGAGCAGTACTTC
CASSSLRAYEQYF
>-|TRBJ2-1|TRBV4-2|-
TGTGCCAGCAGCCAAGGACAGGGAGGATTCAATGAGCAGTTCTTC
CASSQGQGGFNEQFF
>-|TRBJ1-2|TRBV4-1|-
TGCGCCAGCAGCCAAGATAGGGGTGGCTACACCTTC
CASSQDRGGYTF
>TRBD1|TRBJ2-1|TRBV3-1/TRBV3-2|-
TGTGCCAGCAGCCAAGCAGGGACAGTCCACAATGAGCAGTTCTTC
CASSQAGTVHNEQFF
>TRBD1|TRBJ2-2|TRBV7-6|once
TGTGCCAGCAGCTCCGGACAGGTTGGGTACACCGGGGAGCTGTTTTTT
CASSSGQVGYTGELFF
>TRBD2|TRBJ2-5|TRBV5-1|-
TGCGCCAGCAGCTTGGGTGCTAGCGGGGGACAAGAGACCCAGTACTTC
CASSLGASGGQETQYF
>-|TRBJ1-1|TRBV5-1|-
TGCGCCAGCAGCTTAAGTACAGGGAAGGGTGCTTTCTTT
CASSLSTGKGAFF
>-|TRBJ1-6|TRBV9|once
TGTGCCAGCAGCGTATTGGAGCATAATTCACCCCTCCACTTT
CASSVLEHNSPLHF
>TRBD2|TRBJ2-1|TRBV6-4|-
TGTGCCAGCAGTGACTTGGAGCGGGGGGGCCTCTACAATGAGCAGTTCTTC
CASSDLERGGLYNEQFF
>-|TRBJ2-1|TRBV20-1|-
TGCAGTGCTAGTCTCATACAACAGGGACGCTCGAATGAGCAGTTCTTC
CSASLIQQGRSNEQFF
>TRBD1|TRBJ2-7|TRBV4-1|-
TGCGCCAGCAGCCCGACAGGGAGCTCCTACGAGCAGTACTTC
CASSPTGSSYEQYF
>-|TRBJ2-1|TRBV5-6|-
TGTGCCAGCAGCCCGGGAACCAATGAGCAGTTCTTC
CASSPGTNEQFF
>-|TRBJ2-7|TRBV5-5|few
TGTGCCAGCAGCGCCCCTCCTCCGGCGGGAGAGCAGTACTTC
CASSAPPPAGEQYF
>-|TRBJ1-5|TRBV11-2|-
TGTGCCAGCAGCTTAGACGGACGGGGTCAGCCCCAGCATTTT
CASSLDGRGQPQHF
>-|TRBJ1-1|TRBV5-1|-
TGCGCCAGCAGCTTGGTCGTGGGGGCGAACACTGAAGCTTTCTTT
CASSLVVGANTEAFF
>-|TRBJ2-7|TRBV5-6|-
TGTGCCAGCAGCTGGGACCGACAGGAACCGTCCTACGAGCAGTACTTC
CASSWDRQEPSYEQYF
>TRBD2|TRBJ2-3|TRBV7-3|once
TGTGCCAGCAGCTTGGGACTACGCAGCACAGATACGCAGTATTTT
CASSLGLRSTDTQYF
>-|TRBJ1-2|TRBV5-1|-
TGCGCCAGCAGCTTGGGTTCCCGGGGACTCTATGGCTACACCTTC
CASSLGSRGLYGYTF
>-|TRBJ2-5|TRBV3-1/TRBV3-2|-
TGTGCCAGCAGCCAAGCTCCCCTCGGGCAAGAGACCCAGTACTTC
CASSQAPLGQETQYF
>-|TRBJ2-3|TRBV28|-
TGTGCCAGCACCACCCGGGGGACCGGAGATACGCAGTATTTT
CASTTRGTGDTQYF
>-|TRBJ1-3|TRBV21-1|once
TGTGCCAGCCCTAACCCTACAGTGATTCACTCTGGAAACACCATATATTTT
CASPNPTVIHSGNTIYF
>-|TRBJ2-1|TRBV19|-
TGTGCCAGTAGTCGCACCGGGACTGACTCCTACAATGAGCAGTTCTTC
CASSRTGTDSYNEQFF
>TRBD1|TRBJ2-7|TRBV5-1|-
TGCGCCAGCAGCGCGGGACAGGCCCTTCGGAGTAGCTACGAGCAGTACTTC
CASSAGQALRSSYEQYF
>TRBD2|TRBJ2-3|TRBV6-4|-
TGTGCCAGCTGCCGCGGGGGACTTAGCACAGATACGCAGTATTTT
CASCRGGLSTDTQYF
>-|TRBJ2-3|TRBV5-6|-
TGTGCCAGCAGCAGACAGGCCACAGATACGCAGTATTTT
CASSRQATDTQYF
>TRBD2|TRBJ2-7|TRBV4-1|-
TGCGCCAGCAGCCATTCGGGACTAGCGGGGGGAGACGAGCAGTACTTC
CASSHSGLAGGDEQYF
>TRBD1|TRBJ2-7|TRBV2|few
TGTGCCAGCGTCCGGGACAGGGCAACACCCGAGCAGTACTTC
CASVRDRATPEQYF
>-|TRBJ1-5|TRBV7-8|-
TGTGCCAGCAGCTTAACAGGGAACAATCAGCCCCAGCATTTT
CASSLTGNNQPQHF
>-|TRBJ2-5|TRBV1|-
TGCACCAGCAGCCACCTAAGGGGCCGGCTATTGGTAAGTGAAGATGTGGAGACCCAGTACTTC
CTSSHLRGRLLVSEDVETQYF
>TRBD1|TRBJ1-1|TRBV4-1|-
TGCGCCAGCAGCCGGGCCGGGACAGGGGCTCCGAACACTGAAGCTTTCTTT
CASSRAGTGAPNTEAFF
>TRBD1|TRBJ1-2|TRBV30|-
TGTGCCTGGAGTACGGACAGGGGGCGTCTAAGCCTTGATGGCTACACCTTC
CAWSTDRGRLSLDGYTF
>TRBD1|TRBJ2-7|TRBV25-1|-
TGTGCCAGCAGTACATCACAGGGGGCCGGCGAGCAGTACTTC
CASSTSQGAGEQYF
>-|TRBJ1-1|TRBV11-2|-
TGTGCCAGCAGCTTAAGGGGGAGCACTGAAGCTTTCTTT
CASSLRGSTEAFF
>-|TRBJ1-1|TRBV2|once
TGTGCCAGCACAGGCAGGTTGTACACTGAAGCTTTCTTT
CASTGRLYTEAFF
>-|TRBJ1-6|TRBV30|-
TGTGCCTGGGCAAAGAACAGAGTGGATAATTCACCCCTCCACTTT
CAWAKNRVDNSPLHF
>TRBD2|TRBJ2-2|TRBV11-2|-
TGTGCCAGCAGCTTCCGCGGGGGGGCGAGCACCGGGGAGCTGTTTTTT
CASSFRGGASTGELFF
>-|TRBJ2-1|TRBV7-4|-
TGTGCCAGCAGCTTTACAAAAATGGACAATGAGCAGTTCTTC
CASSFTKMDNEQFF
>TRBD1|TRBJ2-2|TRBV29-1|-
TGCAGCCCTGGGACAGAGAACACCGGGGAGCTGTTTTTT
CSPGTENTGELFF